The present T cell receptor beta chain was sequenced within a study of shared clonotypes between healthy human individuals. Overall study results and limits: Clonotype sharing among donors likely depends on sequencing depth. Larger estimated richness was generally recorded for naive subsets relative to memory subsets.

As to this clone: No antigen is known for it.

V was clipped by 3 bases and J by 1 base; unmatched bases: 2. This CDR3 is built from 15 residues. CDR1 and CDR2 from the germline V gene are SNHLY and FYNNEI. An approximately 200 ng quantity of DNA, 29,000 or so T cell genomes, went into the sorted-subset replicate PCRs. Sequencing was performed with immunoSEQ multiplex PCR; in TCRdb, only in-frame clones are kept and a portion is missing. This sample has about 530,000 clones; approximately 95% occur once, and the top ten carry 0.055% to 0.075%. The sequence derives from a woman aged 30 to 39 in good health. The chain employs TRBV2 and TRBJ1-5; 8 bases fit TRBD1. The sample was naive CD4+ T cells sorted from blood. The subset denotes: CD45RA+ positively selected. DNA for the CDR3: TGTGCCAGCAGTGACAGGGGGCGAAGCAATCAGCCCCAGCATTTT. Protein: CASSDRGRSNQPQHF. The complete variable domain, with remaining parts taken from reference TRBV2 and TRBJ1-5, reads EPEVTQTPSHQVTQMGQEVILRCVPISNHLYFYWYRQILGQKVEFLVSFYNNEISEKSEIFDDQFSVERPDGSNFTLKIRSTKLEDSAMYFCASSDRGRSNQPQHFGDGTRLSIL.